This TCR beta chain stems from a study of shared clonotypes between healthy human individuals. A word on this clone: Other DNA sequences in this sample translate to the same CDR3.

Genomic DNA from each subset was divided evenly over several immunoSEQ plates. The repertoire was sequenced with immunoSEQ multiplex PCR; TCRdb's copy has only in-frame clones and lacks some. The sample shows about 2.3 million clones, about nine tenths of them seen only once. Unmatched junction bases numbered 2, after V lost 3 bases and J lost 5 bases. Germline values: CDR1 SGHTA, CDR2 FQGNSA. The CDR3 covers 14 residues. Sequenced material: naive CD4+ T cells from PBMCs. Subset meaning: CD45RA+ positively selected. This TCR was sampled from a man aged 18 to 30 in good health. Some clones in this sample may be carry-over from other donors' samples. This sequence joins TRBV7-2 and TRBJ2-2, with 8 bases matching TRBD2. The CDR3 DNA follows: TGTGCCAGCAGCTTCCGGGGGGGAACCGGGGAGCTGTTTTTT. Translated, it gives CASSFRGGTGELFF. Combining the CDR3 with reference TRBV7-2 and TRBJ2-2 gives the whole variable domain GAGVSQSPSNKVTEKGKDVELRCDPISGHTALYWYRQSLGQGLEFLIYFQGNSAPDKSGLPSDRFSAERTGGSVSTLTIQRTQQEDSAVYLCASSFRGGTGELFFGEGSRLTVL.